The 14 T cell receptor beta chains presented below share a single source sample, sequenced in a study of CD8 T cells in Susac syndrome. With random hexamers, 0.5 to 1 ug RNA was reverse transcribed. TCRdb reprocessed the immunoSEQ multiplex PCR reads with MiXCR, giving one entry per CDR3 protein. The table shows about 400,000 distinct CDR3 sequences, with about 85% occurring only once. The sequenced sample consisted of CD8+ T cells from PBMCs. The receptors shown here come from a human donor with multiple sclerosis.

The CDR3 nucleotides read TGCGCCAGCAGCCAGGCCGGACAGGCGATAACAACTGAAGCTTTCTTT. As protein: CASSQAGQAITTEAFF. This chain links TRBV4-1 with TRBJ1-1; 7 nucleotides line up with TRBD1. Losses at the gene ends were 3 bases for V and 5 bases for J; bases not matched to a gene: 12. Per germline, CDR1 MGHRA and CDR2 YSYEKL. This CDR3 has 16 residues.

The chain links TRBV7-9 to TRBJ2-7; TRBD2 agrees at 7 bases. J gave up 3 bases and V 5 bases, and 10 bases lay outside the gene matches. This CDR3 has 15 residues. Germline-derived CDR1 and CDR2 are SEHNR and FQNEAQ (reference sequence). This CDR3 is CASSLSRGEGYEQYF. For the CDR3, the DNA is TGTGCCAGCAGCCTCTCTCGAGGGGAGGGCTACGAGCAGTACTTC.

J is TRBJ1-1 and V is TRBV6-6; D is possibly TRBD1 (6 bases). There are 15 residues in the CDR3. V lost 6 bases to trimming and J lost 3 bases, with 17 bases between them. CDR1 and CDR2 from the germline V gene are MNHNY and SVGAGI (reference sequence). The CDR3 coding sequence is TGTGCCAGCAGCCCCGGGACACCGGTTGACACTGAAGCTTTCTTT. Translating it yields CASSPGTPVDTEAFF.

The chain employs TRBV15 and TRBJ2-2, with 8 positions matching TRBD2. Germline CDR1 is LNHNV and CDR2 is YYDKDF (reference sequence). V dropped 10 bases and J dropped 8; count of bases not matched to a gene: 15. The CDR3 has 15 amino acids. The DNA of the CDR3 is TGTGCCATCAGTAGCGGGACTTCGAATTCTGGGGAGCTGTTTTTT. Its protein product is CAISSGTSNSGELFF.

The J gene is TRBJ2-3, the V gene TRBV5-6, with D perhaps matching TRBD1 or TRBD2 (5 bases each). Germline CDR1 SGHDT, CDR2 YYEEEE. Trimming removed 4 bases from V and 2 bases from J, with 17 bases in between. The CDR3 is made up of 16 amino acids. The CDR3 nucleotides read TGTGCCAGCAGCGGGGGATCCAGGGTGGCCACAGATACGCAGTATTTT. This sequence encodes CASSGGSRVATDTQYF.

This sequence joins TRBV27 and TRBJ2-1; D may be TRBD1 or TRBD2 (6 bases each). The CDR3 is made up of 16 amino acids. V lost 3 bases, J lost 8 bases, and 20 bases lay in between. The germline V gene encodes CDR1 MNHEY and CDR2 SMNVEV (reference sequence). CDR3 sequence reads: CASSLGVRDGGDEQFF. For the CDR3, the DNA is TGTGCCAGCAGTTTGGGAGTCAGGGACGGGGGCGATGAGCAGTTCTTC.

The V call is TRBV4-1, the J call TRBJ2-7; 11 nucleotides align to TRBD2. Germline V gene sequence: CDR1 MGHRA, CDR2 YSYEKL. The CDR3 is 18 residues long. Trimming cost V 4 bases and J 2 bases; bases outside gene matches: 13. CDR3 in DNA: TGCGCCAGCAGCCCCACACTAGCGGGGGATCATACTGCCTACGAGCAGTACTTC. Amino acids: CASSPTLAGDHTAYEQYF.

In nucleotides, the CDR3 is TGTGCCAGCAGATTGACAGGGGGCTTGTACCAGCCCCAGCATTTT. Protein: CASRLTGGLYQPQHF. The chain joins TRBV27 to TRBJ1-5; 10 positions agree with TRBD1. CDR3 length: 15 residues. Germline V lookup: CDR1 MNHEY, CDR2 SMNVEV (reference sequence). The V segment lost 6 bases and the J segment 7 bases; nucleotides outside the gene matches: 9.

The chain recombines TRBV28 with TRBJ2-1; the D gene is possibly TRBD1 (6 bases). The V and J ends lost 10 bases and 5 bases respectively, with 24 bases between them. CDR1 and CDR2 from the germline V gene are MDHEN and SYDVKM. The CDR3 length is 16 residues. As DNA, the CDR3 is TGTGCCACCGTACCGACAGGAGAGGTTAGGCACAATGAGCAGTTCTTC. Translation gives CATVPTGEVRHNEQFF.

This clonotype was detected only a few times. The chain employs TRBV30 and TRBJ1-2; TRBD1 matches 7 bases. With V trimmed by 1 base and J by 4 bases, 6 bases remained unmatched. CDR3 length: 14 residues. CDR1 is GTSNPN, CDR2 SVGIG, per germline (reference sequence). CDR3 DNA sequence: TGTGCCTGGAGTGGGGACAGCCTCACCTATGGCTACACCTTC. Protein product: CAWSGDSLTYGYTF.

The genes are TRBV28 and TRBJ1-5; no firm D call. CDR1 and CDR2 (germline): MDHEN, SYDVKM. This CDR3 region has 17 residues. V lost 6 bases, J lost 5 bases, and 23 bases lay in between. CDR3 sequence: CASSQLNVRGGDQPQHF. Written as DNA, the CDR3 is TGTGCCAGCAGCCAGCTAAACGTACGGGGTGGCGATCAGCCCCAGCATTTT.

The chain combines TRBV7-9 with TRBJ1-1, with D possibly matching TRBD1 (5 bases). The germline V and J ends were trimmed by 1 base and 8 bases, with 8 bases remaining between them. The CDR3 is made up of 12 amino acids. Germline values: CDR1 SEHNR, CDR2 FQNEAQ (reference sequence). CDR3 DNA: TGTGCCAGCAGCTTAGGCCACAGGGAAGCTTTCTTT. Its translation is CASSLGHREAFF.

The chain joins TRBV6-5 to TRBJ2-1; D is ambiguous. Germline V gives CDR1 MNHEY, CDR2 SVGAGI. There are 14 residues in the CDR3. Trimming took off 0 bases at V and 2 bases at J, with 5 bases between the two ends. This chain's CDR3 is CASSYSAAYNEQFF. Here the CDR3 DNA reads TGTGCCAGCAGTTACTCGGCAGCCTACAATGAGCAGTTCTTC.

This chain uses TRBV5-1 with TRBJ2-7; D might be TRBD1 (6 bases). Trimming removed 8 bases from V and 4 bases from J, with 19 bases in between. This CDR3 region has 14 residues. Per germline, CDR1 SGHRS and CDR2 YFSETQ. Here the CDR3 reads CASNRVRLAYEQYF. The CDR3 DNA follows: TGCGCCAGTAACAGGGTGAGGTTAGCGTACGAGCAGTACTTC.